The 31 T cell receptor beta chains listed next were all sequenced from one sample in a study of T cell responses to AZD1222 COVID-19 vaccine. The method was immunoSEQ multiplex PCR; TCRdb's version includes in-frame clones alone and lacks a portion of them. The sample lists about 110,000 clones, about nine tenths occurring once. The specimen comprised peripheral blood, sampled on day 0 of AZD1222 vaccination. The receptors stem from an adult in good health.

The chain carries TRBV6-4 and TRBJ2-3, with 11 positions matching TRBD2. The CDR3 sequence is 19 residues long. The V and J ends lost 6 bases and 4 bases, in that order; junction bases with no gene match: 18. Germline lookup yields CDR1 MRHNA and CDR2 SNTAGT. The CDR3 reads CASSPQNSGRVPTPDTQYF. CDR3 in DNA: TGTGCCAGCAGCCCCCAAAATAGCGGGAGGGTCCCCACCCCAGATACGCAGTATTTT.

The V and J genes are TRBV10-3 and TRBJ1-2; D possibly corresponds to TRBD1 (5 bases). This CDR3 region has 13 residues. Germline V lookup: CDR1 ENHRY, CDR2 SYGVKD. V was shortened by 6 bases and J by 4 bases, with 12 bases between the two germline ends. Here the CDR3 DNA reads TGTGCCATCAGGGGGGACGAATCCTATGGCTACACCTTC. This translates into CAIRGDESYGYTF.

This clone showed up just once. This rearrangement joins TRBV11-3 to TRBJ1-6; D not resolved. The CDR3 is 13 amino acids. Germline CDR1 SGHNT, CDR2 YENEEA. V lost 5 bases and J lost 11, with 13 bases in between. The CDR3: CASSRSTGTPLHF. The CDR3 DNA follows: TGTGCCAGCAGCCGGAGTACTGGGACACCCCTCCACTTT.

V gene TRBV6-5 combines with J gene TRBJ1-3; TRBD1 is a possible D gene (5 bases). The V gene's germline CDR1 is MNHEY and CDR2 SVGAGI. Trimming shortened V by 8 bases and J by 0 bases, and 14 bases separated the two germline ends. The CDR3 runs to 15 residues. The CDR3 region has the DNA TGTGCCAGCGGGACTAGGGCGACCTCTGGAAACACCATATATTTT. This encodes CASGTRATSGNTIYF.

Here the CDR3 DNA reads TGTGCCAGCAGCGTCGATATAGCGGGCCTCTACGAGCAGTACTTC. This encodes CASSVDIAGLYEQYF. This chain connects TRBV9 to TRBJ2-7; 7 positions match TRBD2. Looked up from germline, CDR1 is SGDLS and CDR2 is YYNGEE. This CDR3 has 15 amino acids. With V trimmed by 2 bases and J by 3 bases, 8 bases remained unmatched.

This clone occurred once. Here the CDR3 DNA reads TGTGCCTGGGGTAGCGGGATCACAGATACGCAGTATTTT. Translated: CAWGSGITDTQYF. This sequence joins TRBV30 and TRBJ2-3; 8 bases fit TRBD2. The CDR3 has 13 residues. The germline gives CDR1 GTSNPN, CDR2 SVGIG (reference sequence). The trim removed 5 bases at V and 2 bases at J, leaving 3 bases unmatched.

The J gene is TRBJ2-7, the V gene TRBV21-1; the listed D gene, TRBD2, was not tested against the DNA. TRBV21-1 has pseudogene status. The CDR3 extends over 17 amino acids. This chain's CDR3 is CASSIILTSGSFDEQYF. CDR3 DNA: TGTGCCAGCAGCATCATTCTGACTAGCGGGAGTTTCGACGAGCAGTACTTC.

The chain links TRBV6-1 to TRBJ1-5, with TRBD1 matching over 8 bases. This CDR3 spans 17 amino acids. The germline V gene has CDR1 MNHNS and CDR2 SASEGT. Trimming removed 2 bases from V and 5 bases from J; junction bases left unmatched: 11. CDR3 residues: CASSEKYRQGADQPQHF. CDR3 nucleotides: TGTGCCAGCAGTGAAAAGTATAGGCAGGGGGCTGATCAGCCCCAGCATTTT.

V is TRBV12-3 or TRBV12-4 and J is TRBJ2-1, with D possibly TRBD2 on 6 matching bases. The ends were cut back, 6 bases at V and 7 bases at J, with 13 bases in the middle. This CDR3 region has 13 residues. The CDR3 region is CASRFGGPNEQFF. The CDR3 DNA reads TGTGCCAGCAGGTTCGGAGGGCCGAATGAGCAGTTCTTC.

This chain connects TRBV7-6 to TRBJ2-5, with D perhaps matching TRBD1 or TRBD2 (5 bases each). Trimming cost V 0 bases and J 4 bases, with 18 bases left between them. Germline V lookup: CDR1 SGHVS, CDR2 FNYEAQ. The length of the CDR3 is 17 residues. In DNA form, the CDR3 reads TGTGCCAGCAGCTTAGCGCCAGACCGGGGCCGAGGAGAGACCCAGTACTTC. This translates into CASSLAPDRGRGETQYF.

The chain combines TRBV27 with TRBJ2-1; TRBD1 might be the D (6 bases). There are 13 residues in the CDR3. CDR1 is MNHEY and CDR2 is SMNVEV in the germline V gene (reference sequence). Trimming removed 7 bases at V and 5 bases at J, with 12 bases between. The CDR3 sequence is CASIKDSNNEQFF. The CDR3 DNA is TGTGCCAGCATTAAGGACAGCAACAATGAGCAGTTCTTC.

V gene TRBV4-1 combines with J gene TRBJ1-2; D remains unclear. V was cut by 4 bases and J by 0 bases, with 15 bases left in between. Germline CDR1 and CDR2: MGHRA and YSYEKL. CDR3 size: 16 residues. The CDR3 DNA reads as TGCGCCAGCAGCCGACAAGCTCCCCCAGCTAACTATGGCTACACCTTC. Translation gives CASSRQAPPANYGYTF.

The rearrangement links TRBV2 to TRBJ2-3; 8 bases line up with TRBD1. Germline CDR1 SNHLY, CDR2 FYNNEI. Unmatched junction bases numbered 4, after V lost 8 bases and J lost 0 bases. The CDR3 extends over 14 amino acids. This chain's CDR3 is CASETGVSTDTQYF. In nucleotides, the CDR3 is TGTGCCAGCGAGACAGGGGTTAGCACAGATACGCAGTATTTT.

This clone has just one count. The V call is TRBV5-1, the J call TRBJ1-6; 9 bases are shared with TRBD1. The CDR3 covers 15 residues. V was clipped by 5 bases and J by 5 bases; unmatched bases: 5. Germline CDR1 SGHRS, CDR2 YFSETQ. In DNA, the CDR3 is TGCGCCAGCAGACAGGGGGCTGGGGATAATTCACCCCTCCACTTT. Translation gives CASRQGAGDNSPLHF.

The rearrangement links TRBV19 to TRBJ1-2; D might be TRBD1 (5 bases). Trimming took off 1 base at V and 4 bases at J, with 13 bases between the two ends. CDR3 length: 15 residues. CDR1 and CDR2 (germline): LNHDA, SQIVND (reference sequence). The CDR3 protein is CASSIGGAKVYGYTF. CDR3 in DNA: TGTGCCAGTAGTATAGGAGGGGCGAAGGTCTATGGCTACACCTTC.

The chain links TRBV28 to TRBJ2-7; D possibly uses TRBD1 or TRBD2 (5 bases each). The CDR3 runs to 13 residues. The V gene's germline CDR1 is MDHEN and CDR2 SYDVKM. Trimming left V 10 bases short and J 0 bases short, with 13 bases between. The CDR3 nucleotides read TGTGCCAACTCGGGACGGAACTCCTACGAGCAGTACTTC. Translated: CANSGRNSYEQYF.

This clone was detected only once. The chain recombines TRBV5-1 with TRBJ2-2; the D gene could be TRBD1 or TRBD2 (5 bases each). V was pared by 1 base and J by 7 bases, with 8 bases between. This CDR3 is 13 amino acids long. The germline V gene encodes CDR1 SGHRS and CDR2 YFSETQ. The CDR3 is CASSLRGSGELFF. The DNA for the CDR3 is TGCGCCAGCAGCTTGCGGGGCAGCGGGGAGCTGTTTTTT.

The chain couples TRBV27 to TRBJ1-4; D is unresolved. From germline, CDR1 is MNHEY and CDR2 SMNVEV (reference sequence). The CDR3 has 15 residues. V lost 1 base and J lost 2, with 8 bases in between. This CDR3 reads CASSLLGQTNEKLFF. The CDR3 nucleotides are TGTGCCAGCAGTTTATTAGGGCAGACTAATGAAAAACTGTTTTTT. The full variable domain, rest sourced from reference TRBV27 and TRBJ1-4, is EAQVTQNPRYLITVTGKKLTVTCSQNMNHEYMSWYRQDPGLGLRQIYYSMNVEVTDKGDVPEGYKVSRKEKRNFPLILESPSPNQTSLYFCASSLLGQTNEKLFFGSGTQLSVL.

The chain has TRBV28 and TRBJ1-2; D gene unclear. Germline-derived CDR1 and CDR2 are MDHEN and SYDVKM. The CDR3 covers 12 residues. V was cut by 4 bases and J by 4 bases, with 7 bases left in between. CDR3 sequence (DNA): TGTGCCAGCAGTTCTCGGGCCTATGGCTACACCTTC. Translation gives CASSSRAYGYTF.

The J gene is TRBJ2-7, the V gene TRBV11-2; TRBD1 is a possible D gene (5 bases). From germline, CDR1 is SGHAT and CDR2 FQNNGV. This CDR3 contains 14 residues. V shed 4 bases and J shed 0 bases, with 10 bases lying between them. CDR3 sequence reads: CASSSGIPSYEQYF. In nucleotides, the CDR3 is TGTGCCAGCAGCTCAGGGATCCCCTCCTACGAGCAGTACTTC.

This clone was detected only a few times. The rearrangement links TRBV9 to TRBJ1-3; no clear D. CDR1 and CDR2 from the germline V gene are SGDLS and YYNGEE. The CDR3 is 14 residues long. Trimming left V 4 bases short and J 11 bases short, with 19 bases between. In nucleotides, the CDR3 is TGTGCCAGCAGCCGACCCCTTACGGAAACCCCCATATATTTT. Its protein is CASSRPLTETPIYF.

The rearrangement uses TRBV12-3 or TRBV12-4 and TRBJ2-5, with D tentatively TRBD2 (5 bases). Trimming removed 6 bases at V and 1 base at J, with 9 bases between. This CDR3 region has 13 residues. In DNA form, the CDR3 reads TGTGCCAGCAGCCCCAGCGGCCAAGAGACCCAGTACTTC. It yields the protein CASSPSGQETQYF.

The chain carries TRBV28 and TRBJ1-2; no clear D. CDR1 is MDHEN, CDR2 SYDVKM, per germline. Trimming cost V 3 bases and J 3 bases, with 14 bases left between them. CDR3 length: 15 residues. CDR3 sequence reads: CASSFLGERYYGYTF. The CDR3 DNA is TGTGCCAGCAGTTTTCTAGGAGAGAGGTACTATGGCTACACCTTC.

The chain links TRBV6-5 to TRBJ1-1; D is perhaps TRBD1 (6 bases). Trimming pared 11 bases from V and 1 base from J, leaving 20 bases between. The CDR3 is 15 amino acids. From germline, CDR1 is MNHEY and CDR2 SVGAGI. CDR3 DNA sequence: TGTGCCCGCACGACGGGGGGGGCTGGGAACACTGAAGCTTTCTTT. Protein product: CARTTGGAGNTEAFF.

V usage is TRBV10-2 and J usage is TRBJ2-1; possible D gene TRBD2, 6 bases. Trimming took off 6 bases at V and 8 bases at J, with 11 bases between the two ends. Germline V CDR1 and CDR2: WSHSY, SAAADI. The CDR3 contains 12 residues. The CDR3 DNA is TGCGCCAGCAGCCCCACTAGCTATGAGCAGTTCTTC. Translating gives CASSPTSYEQFF.

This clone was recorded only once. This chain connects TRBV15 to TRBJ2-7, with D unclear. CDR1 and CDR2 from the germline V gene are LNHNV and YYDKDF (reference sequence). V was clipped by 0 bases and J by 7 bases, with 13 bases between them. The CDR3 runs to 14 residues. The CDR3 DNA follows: TGTGCCACCAGCAGAGATCGCAATGGGCGGGAGCAGTACTTC. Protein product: CATSRDRNGREQYF.

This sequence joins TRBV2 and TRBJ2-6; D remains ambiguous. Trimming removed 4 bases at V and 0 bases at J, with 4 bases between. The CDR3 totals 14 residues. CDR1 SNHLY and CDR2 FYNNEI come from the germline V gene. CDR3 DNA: TGTGCCAGCAGTGGGCACTCTGGGGCCAACGTCCTGACTTTC. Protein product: CASSGHSGANVLTF. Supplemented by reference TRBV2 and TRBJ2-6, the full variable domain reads EPEVTQTPSHQVTQMGQEVILRCVPISNHLYFYWYRQILGQKVEFLVSFYNNEISEKSEIFDDQFSVERPDGSNFTLKIRSTKLEDSAMYFCASSGHSGANVLTFGAGSRLTVL.

The CDR3 loop is CAWQGLGNTEAFF. CDR3 nucleotide sequence: TGTGCCTGGCAGGGACTTGGGAACACTGAAGCTTTCTTT. The V and J genes are TRBV30 and TRBJ1-1; perhaps TRBD1 as D (5 bases). CDR3 length: 13 amino acids. CDR1 and CDR2 from the germline V gene are GTSNPN and SVGIG (reference sequence). The V gene lost 5 bases and the J gene lost 1 base, with 11 bases spanning the gap.

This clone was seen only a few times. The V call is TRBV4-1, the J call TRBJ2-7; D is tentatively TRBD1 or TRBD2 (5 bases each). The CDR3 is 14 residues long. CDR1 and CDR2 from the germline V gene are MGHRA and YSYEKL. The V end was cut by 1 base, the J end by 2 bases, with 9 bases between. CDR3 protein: CASSQGLGAYEQYF. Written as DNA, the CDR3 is TGCGCCAGCAGCCAAGGGCTGGGGGCCTACGAGCAGTACTTC.

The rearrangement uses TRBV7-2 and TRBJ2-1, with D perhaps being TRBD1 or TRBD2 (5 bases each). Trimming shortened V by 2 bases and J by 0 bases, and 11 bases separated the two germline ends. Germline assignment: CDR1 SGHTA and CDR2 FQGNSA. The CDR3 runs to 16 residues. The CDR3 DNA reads TGTGCCAGCAGCTTATTTATTGGGGGCTCCTACAATGAGCAGTTCTTC. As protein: CASSLFIGGSYNEQFF. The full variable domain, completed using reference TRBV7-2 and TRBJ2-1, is GAGVSQSPSNKVTEKGKDVELRCDPISGHTALYWYRQSLGQGLEFLIYFQGNSAPDKSGLPSDRFSAERTGGSVSTLTIQRTQQEDSAVYLCASSLFIGGSYNEQFFGPGTRLTVL.

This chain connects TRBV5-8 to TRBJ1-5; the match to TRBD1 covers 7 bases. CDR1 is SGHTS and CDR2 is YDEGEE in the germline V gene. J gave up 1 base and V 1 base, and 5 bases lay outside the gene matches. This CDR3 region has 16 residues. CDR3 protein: CASSLYRGGSNQPQHF. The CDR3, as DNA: TGTGCCAGCAGCTTGTACAGGGGAGGGAGCAATCAGCCCCAGCATTTT.